These 25 T cell receptor beta chains came from one sample sequenced in a study of shared clonotypes between healthy human individuals. TCRdb's table, derived via immunoSEQ multiplex PCR, lists solely in-frame clones and lacks some. The repertoire holds hundreds of thousands of clones, roughly 79% seen once, with more than 10% in the top ten. The sample taken for sequencing was PBMCs. The source is a woman in her 40s in good health. Some clones in this sample may be carry-over from other donors' samples.

As concerns this clone: Other DNA sequences from this sample encode an identical CDR3 as well. The V and J genes are TRBV4-3 and TRBJ1-1; D perhaps matches TRBD1 (5 bases). The CDR3 has 13 amino acids. The germline gives CDR1 LGHNA, CDR2 YSLEER. The ends were cut back, 2 bases at V and 3 bases at J, with 7 bases in the middle. This CDR3 reads CASSQTGDTEAFF. In nucleotides, the CDR3 is TGCGCCAGCAGCCAAACGGGGGACACTGAAGCTTTCTTT.

Of note for this clone: This likely reflects a read error, since a far larger clone is one base away. The chain uses TRBV29-1 and TRBJ2-2; 10 bases are shared with TRBD2. Germline CDR1 and CDR2: SQVTM and ANQGSEA. The CDR3 covers 16 residues. This chain's CDR3 is CNVGASGSLLSGELFF. The CDR3 DNA is TGCAACGTTGGGGCTAGCGGGAGCCTCTTGTCCGGGGAGCTGTTTTTT.

This clone was counted a few times. V is TRBV7-9 and J is TRBJ2-1; D is unclear. Trimming pared 5 bases from V and 12 bases from J, leaving 11 bases between. Germline CDR1 and CDR2: SEHNR and FQNEAQ (reference sequence). The CDR3 has 11 amino acids. The CDR3: CASSEVLAQFF. CDR3 nucleotides: TGTGCCAGCAGCGAGGTCTTGGCGCAGTTCTTC.

This chain uses TRBV7-8 with TRBJ1-1; no clear D gene. Trimming took off 1 base at V and 1 base at J, with 7 bases between the two ends. Germline values: CDR1 SGHVS, CDR2 FQNEAQ. This CDR3 is 14 amino acids long. CDR3 loop: CASSLGRTNTEAFF. For the CDR3, the DNA is TGTGCCAGCAGCTTAGGGCGGACGAACACTGAAGCTTTCTTT.

The CDR3 loop is CASSSLAGPYNEQFF. The CDR3 DNA follows: TGTGCCAGCAGCTCCCTAGCGGGACCCTACAATGAGCAGTTCTTC. The chain employs TRBV7-2 and TRBJ2-1, with 9 bases fitting TRBD2. V was pared by 4 bases and J by 2 bases, with 3 bases of the junction left unmatched. The CDR3 is made up of 15 amino acids. Germline CDR1 reads SGHTA; CDR2 reads FQGNSA.

This sequence joins TRBV4-2 and TRBJ2-2; 11 nucleotides line up with TRBD2. J gave up 7 bases and V 3 bases, and 10 bases lay outside the gene matches. The germline CDR1 and CDR2 sequences are LGHNA and YNFKEQ. This CDR3 region has 17 residues. The CDR3 reads CASSQTRLAGTFGELFF. CDR3 nucleotides: TGTGCCAGCAGCCAGACTAGACTAGCGGGAACCTTCGGGGAGCTGTTTTTT.

The chain carries TRBV9 and TRBJ2-1; a weak D match, TRBD2 (6 bases). The CDR3 has 14 residues. Trimming removed 4 bases from V and 4 bases from J, with 12 bases in between. Germline CDR1 is SGDLS and CDR2 is YYNGEE. The CDR3 reads CASSSGGGYNEQFF. The CDR3 DNA sequence: TGTGCCAGCAGCTCCGGGGGAGGATACAATGAGCAGTTCTTC. Complete variable domain (other parts from reference TRBV9 and TRBJ2-1): DSGVTQTPKHLITATGQRVTLRCSPRSGDLSVYWYQQSLDQGLQFLIQYYNGEERAKGNILERFSAQQFPDLHSELNLSSLELGDSALYFCASSSGGGYNEQFFGPGTRLTVL.

This clone was observed a single time. V gene TRBV5-8 combines with J gene TRBJ2-7, with 7 bases aligning to TRBD1. This CDR3 contains 13 residues. J was trimmed by 2 bases and V by 5 bases; bases with no gene match: 4. Looked up from germline, CDR1 is SGHTS and CDR2 is YDEGEE. The chain's CDR3 is CASSLRGTYEQYF. CDR3 in DNA: TGTGCCAGCAGTCTCAGGGGGACCTACGAGCAGTACTTC.

This rearrangement joins TRBV5-4 to TRBJ2-5; a weak D match, TRBD1 (6 bases). This CDR3 comprises 14 residues. From germline, CDR1 is SGHNT and CDR2 YYREEE (reference sequence). Trimming shortened V by 3 bases and J by 0 bases, and 9 bases separated the two germline ends. CDR3 coding DNA: TGTGCCAGCAGCTGGGACAAGTACCAAGAGACCCAGTACTTC. Amino acid sequence: CASSWDKYQETQYF.

This clone was seen only a few times. This chain uses TRBV7-8 with TRBJ1-5; maybe TRBD1 (6 bases). The germline CDR1 and CDR2 sequences are SGHVS and FQNEAQ. The ends were cut back, 2 bases at V and 1 base at J, with 12 bases in the middle. The CDR3 spans 16 residues. DNA of the CDR3: TGTGCCAGCAGCTTACAGGGGAGAGGGAGCAATCAGCCCCAGCATTTT. It translates to CASSLQGRGSNQPQHF.

About this clone itself: One end of the junction fails to match germline, which may point to a read error. The rearrangement uses TRBV30 and TRBJ2-5; the D is unclear. The CDR3 runs 12 residues. Germline-derived CDR1 and CDR2 are GTSNPN and SVGIG (reference sequence). The CDR3 protein is CACSVLGETQYF. CDR3 nucleotides: TGTGCCTGTAGTGTATTGGGAGAGACCCAGTACTTC.

The chain joins TRBV5-6 to TRBJ1-4; 8 bases are a match to TRBD1. Germline V CDR1 and CDR2: SGHDT, YYEEEE. V trimming: 0 bases; J trimming: 8 bases; junction bases outside the gene matches: 9. The length of the CDR3 is 16 residues. Here the CDR3 DNA reads TGTGCCAGCAGCTTGGCCGGACAGGGCGGGGAGGAAAAACTGTTTTTT. Encoded protein: CASSLAGQGGEEKLFF.

The chain carries TRBV7-2 and TRBJ1-3; D uncertain. Per germline, CDR1 SGHTA and CDR2 FQGNSA. The length of the CDR3 is 14 residues. The V end lost 8 bases, the J end lost 0 bases, and 11 bases lay between the germline ends. CDR3 protein: CASHPRSSGNTIYF. In DNA, the CDR3 is TGTGCCAGCCACCCCCGAAGCTCTGGAAACACCATATATTTT.

The genes are TRBV28 and TRBJ1-5; D ambiguous. Trimming shortened V by 3 bases and J by 3 bases, and 9 bases separated the two germline ends. The CDR3 contains 14 residues. Germline CDR1 MDHEN, CDR2 SYDVKM. CDR3 sequence (DNA): TGTGCCAGCAGTTTGGGAGCTTACAATCAGCCCCAGCATTTT. Protein sequence: CASSLGAYNQPQHF.

This chain connects TRBV19 to TRBJ1-1; D call uncertain. V lost 5 bases to trimming and J lost 4 bases, with 17 bases between them. The CDR3 runs to 15 residues. Germline V gene data show CDR1 as LNHDA and CDR2 as SQIVND (reference sequence). CDR3 bases: TGTGCCAGTAGTCCAGGTTGGGAGCGCGGCACTGAAGCTTTCTTT. Its translation is CASSPGWERGTEAFF.

The V gene is TRBV14, the J gene TRBJ2-3; the D gene is possibly TRBD2 (6 bases). The CDR3 has 15 amino acids. The V and J ends lost 1 base and 0 bases respectively, with 8 bases between them. Germline V gene sequence: CDR1 SGHDN, CDR2 FVKESK. The CDR3 nucleotides are TGTGCCAGCAGCCAAGGGGACTGGAGCACAGATACGCAGTATTTT. Encoded protein: CASSQGDWSTDTQYF.

This clone was seen more than once but under ten times. This sequence joins TRBV18 and TRBJ2-7; 7 nucleotides agree with TRBD2. The CDR3 is 15 residues long. Germline CDR1 KGHSH, CDR2 LQKENI. V was clipped by 2 bases and J by 2 bases; unmatched bases: 6. CDR3 sequence reads: CASSPSGGGPYEQYF. The CDR3 coding sequence is TGTGCCAGCTCACCATCTGGGGGGGGACCCTACGAGCAGTACTTC. The entire variable domain, with the rest obtained from reference TRBV18 and TRBJ2-7, is as follows: NAGVMQNPRHLVRRRGQEARLRCSPMKGHSHVYWYRQLPEEGLKFMVYLQKENIIDESGMPKERFSAEFPKEGPSILRIQQVVRGDSAAYFCASSPSGGGPYEQYFGPGTRLTVT.

The rearrangement uses TRBV5-6 and TRBJ1-2; D remains unclear. V was trimmed by 1 base and J by 0 bases, leaving 10 bases between them. CDR1 and CDR2 (germline): SGHDT, YYEEEE. CDR3 length equals 15 residues. The CDR3 sequence is CASSLSSGPNYGYTF. CDR3 coding DNA: TGTGCCAGCAGCTTGAGCTCCGGACCTAACTATGGCTACACCTTC.

This clone was recorded at least ten times. This rearrangement joins TRBV4-3 to TRBJ2-1; the D call may be TRBD1 or TRBD2 (6 bases each). The germline V gene has CDR1 LGHNA and CDR2 YSLEER. This CDR3 has 16 residues. Trimming took off 3 bases at V and 4 bases at J, with 16 bases between the two ends. CDR3 DNA sequence: TGCGCCAGCAGCCAGTCAGGGGCGGGATCTTACAATGAGCAGTTCTTC. Protein sequence: CASSQSGAGSYNEQFF.

This clone occurred once. At one boundary the junction diverges from the germline segment, which might be a read error. This rearrangement joins TRBV6-1 to TRBJ2-1, with 13 bases lining up with TRBD2. The CDR3 contains 14 residues. Germline CDR1 MNHNS, CDR2 SASEGT. CDR3 protein: CASSEGLAGAEQFF. In DNA, the CDR3 is TGTGCCAGCAGCGAAGGACTAGCGGGAGCTGAGCAGTTCTTC.

The CDR3 nucleotides are TGCGCCAGCAGCTCAACGGGACTTGCAACAGATACGCAGTATTTT. This codes for CASSSTGLATDTQYF. The chain links TRBV5-1 to TRBJ2-3; D possibly corresponds to TRBD2 (6 bases). CDR3 length equals 15 residues. Trimming pared 3 bases from V and 3 bases from J, leaving 14 bases between. Germline loops: CDR1 SGHRS, CDR2 YFSETQ.

The chain carries TRBV2 and TRBJ2-7; D is uncertain. Germline-derived CDR1 and CDR2 are SNHLY and FYNNEI. This CDR3 is 12 amino acids long. V lost 8 bases and J lost 4, with 12 bases in between. CDR3 amino acids: CASRGLPYEQYF. For the CDR3, the DNA is TGTGCCAGCCGCGGTCTCCCATACGAGCAGTACTTC.

On this clone: A read error may be the cause here, since a much bigger clone is one base away. The V call is TRBV28, the J call TRBJ2-5, with D perhaps TRBD1 (5 bases). The J call may be incorrect, as the DNA end agrees better with TRBJ2-7. The CDR3 spans 14 residues. CDR1 is MDHEN and CDR2 is SYDVKM in the germline V gene. This CDR3 reads CASSRIRVPYEQYF. DNA of the CDR3: TGTGCCAGCAGTAGGATCAGGGTACCCTACGAGCAGTACTTC.

Ten or more counts support this clone. The chain recombines TRBV6-4 with TRBJ2-1, with 10 nucleotides matching TRBD2. With V trimmed by 0 bases and J by 5 bases, 1 base remained unmatched. Per germline, CDR1 MRHNA and CDR2 SNTAGT. The CDR3 is 15 amino acids. The CDR3 DNA follows: TGTGCCAGCAGTGACTCAGCGGGAGGGAACAATGAGCAGTTCTTC. This sequence encodes CASSDSAGGNNEQFF.

The rearrangement joins TRBV19 to TRBJ2-2; D perhaps matches TRBD2 (5 bases). The CDR3 is 16 amino acids. Trimming shortened V by 5 bases and J by 5 bases, and 18 bases separated the two germline ends. Per the germline V gene, CDR1 is LNHDA and CDR2 is SQIVND (reference sequence). The CDR3, as DNA: TGTGCCAGTAGTTACCCCGGCCGGACTCGGACCGGGGAGCTGTTTTTT. Its protein is CASSYPGRTRTGELFF.